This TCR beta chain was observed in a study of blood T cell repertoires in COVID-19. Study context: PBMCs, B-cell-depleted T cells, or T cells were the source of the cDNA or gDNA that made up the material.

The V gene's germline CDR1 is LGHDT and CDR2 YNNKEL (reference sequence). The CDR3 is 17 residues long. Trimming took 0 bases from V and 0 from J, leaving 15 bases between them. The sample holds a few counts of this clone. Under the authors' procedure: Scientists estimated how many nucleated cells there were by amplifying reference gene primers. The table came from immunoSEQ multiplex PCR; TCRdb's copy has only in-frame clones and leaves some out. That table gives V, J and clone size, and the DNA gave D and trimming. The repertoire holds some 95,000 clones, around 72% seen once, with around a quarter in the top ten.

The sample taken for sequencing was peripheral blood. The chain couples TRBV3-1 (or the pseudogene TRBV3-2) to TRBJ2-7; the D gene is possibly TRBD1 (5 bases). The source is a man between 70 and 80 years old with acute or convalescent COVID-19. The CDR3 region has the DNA TGTGCCAGCAGCCAAGATAAAGGGGTCAGTAACTCCTACGAGCAGTACTTC. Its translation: CASSQDKGVSNSYEQYF.